This TCR beta chain was sequenced during a study of blood T cell repertoires in COVID-19. About the study: The United States, Italy and Spain were the sources of the acute and convalescent COVID-19 samples. PBMCs, B-cell-depleted T cells, or T cells provided the cDNA or gDNA that made up the material.

Original methodology: It was from reference gene primer amplification that nucleated cell counts were estimated. Repertoires were generated with immunoSEQ multiplex PCR, while TCRdb's copy carries only in-frame clones and drops some. The V and J calls and clone size were taken over from that table, and D and trimming were inferred from the DNA. Of under 100,000 clones in the sample, 85% were seen once. The sequence was obtained from a woman aged 70-85 years with active or convalescent COVID-19. The specimen was peripheral blood.

CDR3 protein: CASSLARAQGSNQPQHF. The DNA for the CDR3 is TGTGCCAGCAGCTTAGCAAGGGCGCAGGGGAGCAATCAGCCCCAGCATTTT. The rearrangement joins TRBV11-2 to TRBJ1-5, with D possibly being TRBD1 (6 bases). The CDR3 is 17 residues long. V was cut by 1 base and J by 1 base, with 14 bases left in between. Germline values: CDR1 SGHAT, CDR2 FQNNGV.